Shown below are 26 T cell receptor beta chains from a single sample sequenced in a study of low-dose radiotherapy and immunotherapy resistance in tumors. The time point is: before trial treatment. With TRAV- and TRBV-specific primers, first-strand cDNA was made, covering the alpha and beta chains. Using a constant-region primer together with a V-primer adapter, TCRs were subjected to about 20 PCR cycles of amplification. One entry per CDR3 protein results from TCRdb running MiXCR on the reads. The data hold some 82,000 distinct CDR3 sequences, with under 20% observed a single time. Specimen: PBMCs, collected before treatment. These TCRs come from a male donor with prostate cancer.

The chain joins TRBV9 to TRBJ2-7; D not resolved. Germline lookup yields CDR1 SGDLS and CDR2 YYNGEE. The V end lost 0 bases, the J end lost 3 bases, and 10 bases lay between the germline ends. The CDR3 contains 14 residues. The CDR3 loop is CASSVEPYNYEQYF. Written as DNA, the CDR3 is TGTGCCAGCAGCGTAGAACCTTACAACTACGAGCAGTACTTC. The variable domain in full, completed from reference TRBV9 and TRBJ2-7, reads DSGVTQTPKHLITATGQRVTLRCSPRSGDLSVYWYQQSLDQGLQFLIQYYNGEERAKGNILERFSAQQFPDLHSELNLSSLELGDSALYFCASSVEPYNYEQYFGPGTRLTVT.

CDR3 DNA sequence: TGTGCCAGCAGTTCCAAACAGATGGCGGGCACTGAAGCTTTCTTT. Residues: CASSSKQMAGTEAFF. The chain employs TRBV6-6 and TRBJ1-1; unclear D gene. The germline CDR1 and CDR2 sequences are MNHNY and SVGAGI (reference sequence). The CDR3 consists of 15 residues. V was trimmed by 4 bases and J by 4 bases, leaving 16 bases between them.

This clonotype was seen repeatedly, ten times or more. The gene calls are TRBV6-2 or TRBV6-3 and TRBJ2-7; 7 positions agree with TRBD1. Trimming at V came to 6 bases and at J to 2 bases, leaving 7 bases not matched to a gene. The germline CDR1 and CDR2 sequences are MNHEY and SVGEGT. CDR3 size: 14 residues. For the CDR3, the DNA is TGTGCCAGCAGCCCAAAGACAGGGCCCTACGAGCAGTACTTC. This encodes CASSPKTGPYEQYF.

With respect to this clonotype: This sequence is one base from a far larger clone and is likely a read error. The chain is built from TRBV6-2 or TRBV6-3 and TRBJ2-1; 12 nucleotides match TRBD1. CDR3 size: 19 residues. Germline assignment: CDR1 MNHEY and CDR2 SVGEGT. The CDR3 is CATSDLLPGQGAHQETQFF. The CDR3 region has the DNA TGTGCCACCAGTGATTTGCTCCCGGGACAGGGGGCCCACCAAGAGACCCAGTTCTTC.

This clonotype was seen many times. The chain carries TRBV11-2 and TRBJ1-3; D remains unclear. V shed 1 base and J shed 0 bases, with 7 bases lying between them. The germline gives CDR1 SGHAT, CDR2 FQNNGV. CDR3 length: 15 residues. This CDR3 is CASSLVSLSGNTIYF. CDR3 nucleotide sequence: TGTGCCAGCAGCTTAGTAAGCCTCTCTGGAAACACCATATATTTT.

This clonotype was seen repeatedly, ten times or more. The gene calls are TRBV10-3 and TRBJ2-7, with TRBD2 matching over 9 bases. The CDR3 is made up of 14 amino acids. V trimming: 5 bases; J trimming: 4 bases; junction bases outside the gene matches: 6. Germline CDR1 ENHRY, CDR2 SYGVKD. The CDR3 bases are TGTGCCATCAGTTCGACTAGCGGAAATTACGAGCAGTACTTC. It yields the protein CAISSTSGNYEQYF.

This clonotype was counted at least ten times. The J gene is TRBJ2-2, the V gene TRBV14; 7 nucleotides align to TRBD2. Germline loops: CDR1 SGHDN, CDR2 FVKESK. V was clipped by 4 bases and J by 7 bases; unmatched bases: 6. The CDR3 loop spans 14 amino acids. The DNA of the CDR3 is TGTGCCAGCAGCCCTATCCGCGGGAGCGGGGAGCTGTTTTTT. As protein: CASSPIRGSGELFF.

This clonotype has a count of ten or more. The chain carries TRBV6-8 and TRBJ1-1; D possibly corresponds to TRBD1 (6 bases). Germline-derived CDR1 and CDR2 are MNHGY and SAAAGT. V was clipped by 7 bases and J by 1 base, with 13 bases between them. The CDR3 extends over 14 amino acids. The CDR3 spells CASNLGASNTEAFF. CDR3 bases: TGTGCCAGCAACTTGGGGGCTTCGAACACTGAAGCTTTCTTT.

This clonotype was counted only a few times. The J gene is TRBJ2-1, the V gene TRBV6-2 or TRBV6-3, with 9 bases aligning to TRBD1. The J segment lost 8 bases and the V segment lost 0 bases, leaving 14 bases of the junction unmatched. Germline V gene sequence: CDR1 MNHEY, CDR2 SVGEGT. The CDR3 spans 18 residues. The CDR3 loop reads CASSYSRLTGTGRDEQFF. Here the CDR3 DNA reads TGTGCCAGCAGTTACTCGAGATTAACCGGGACAGGGCGCGATGAGCAGTTCTTC.

Points on this clonotype: This likely traces to a read error, being one base from a far larger clone. The chain has TRBV14 and TRBJ2-7; 8 bases are a match to TRBD2. The CDR3 spans 16 residues. Germline values: CDR1 SGHDN, CDR2 FVKESK. Trimming at V came to 0 bases and at J to 7 bases, leaving 11 bases not matched to a gene. CDR3 sequence: CASSQDRTGGYNEQYF. The CDR3 coding sequence is TGTGCCAGCAGCCAAGATAGAACGGGGGGGTACAATGAGCAGTACTTC.

The chain recombines TRBV2 with TRBJ2-1, with 10 positions matching TRBD2. The CDR3 has 16 residues. Germline V gene lookup returns CDR1 SNHLY and CDR2 FYNNEI. Trimming cost V 8 bases and J 3 bases; bases outside gene matches: 10. CDR3 loop: CASLIAPSGGYNEQFF. The CDR3 DNA reads TGTGCCAGCCTCATTGCGCCTAGCGGGGGCTACAATGAGCAGTTCTTC. Based on the CDR3 plus reference TRBV2 and TRBJ2-1, the full variable domain is EPEVTQTPSHQVTQMGQEVILRCVPISNHLYFYWYRQILGQKVEFLVSFYNNEISEKSEIFDDQFSVERPDGSNFTLKIRSTKLEDSAMYFCASLIAPSGGYNEQFFGPGTRLTVL.

This clonotype was seen many times. V and J are TRBV20-1 and TRBJ1-6; 10 bases map to TRBD1. Germline CDR1 is DFQATT and CDR2 is SNEGSKA (reference sequence). V lost 5 bases to trimming and J lost 7 bases; unmatched junction nucleotides: 5. This CDR3 is built from 14 residues. The DNA for the CDR3 is TGCAGTGCTCTTCCGGGACAGGGGAATTCACCCCTCCACTTT. Its protein product is CSALPGQGNSPLHF.

For this clonotype: It is likely a read error: a sequence one base away is far more abundant. This sequence joins TRBV9 and TRBJ2-7; possibly TRBD2 for D (6 bases). Germline V gene lookup returns CDR1 SGDLS and CDR2 YYNGEE. Trimming pared 3 bases from V and 7 bases from J, leaving 20 bases between. CDR3 length equals 15 residues. The CDR3 DNA sequence: TGTGCCAGCAGCGCGACCGGGACTCTTACTAATGAGCAGTACTTC. Protein product: CASSATGTLTNEQYF.

This clonotype has a handful of counts. The junction departs from the called germline gene at one end, perhaps through a read error. This chain connects TRBV3-1 to TRBJ2-2, with 9 nucleotides matching TRBD2. Germline V gives CDR1 LGHDT, CDR2 YNNKEL (reference sequence). There are 16 residues in the CDR3. The CDR3 DNA is TGTGTCAGCAGCCAAGGATATAGCGGGGGTACCGGGGAGCTGTTTTTT. Its protein is CVSSQGYSGGTGELFF.

There are many counts of this clonotype. The chain employs TRBV20-1 and TRBJ1-2, with 8 bases aligning to TRBD1. Per germline, CDR1 DFQATT and CDR2 SNEGSKA (reference sequence). Trimming cost V 3 bases and J 4 bases; bases outside gene matches: 10. This CDR3 is 15 amino acids long. The CDR3 sequence: CSARLSGQGGYGYTF. The CDR3 region has the DNA TGCAGTGCTAGGTTGTCAGGACAGGGAGGCTATGGCTACACCTTC.

This clonotype was picked up many times. The chain carries TRBV3-1 and TRBJ1-6; no clear D. From germline, CDR1 is LGHDT and CDR2 YNNKEL (reference sequence). The CDR3 covers 15 residues. V was trimmed by 1 base and J by 7 bases, leaving 11 bases between them. CDR3 DNA: TGTGCCAGCAGCCAAGGCGTCCCGGGGAATTCACCCCTCCACTTT. It codes for CASSQGVPGNSPLHF.

The rearrangement uses TRBV9 and TRBJ2-1, with a possible D match to TRBD1 (5 bases). With 4 bases removed from V and 0 bases from J, the gap between germline ends came to 11 bases. The CDR3 is 15 amino acids. In germline, CDR1 is SGDLS, CDR2 YYNGEE. The CDR3 bases are TGTGCCAGCAGCAAGACAGAGAGCTCCTACAATGAGCAGTTCTTC. It translates to CASSKTESSYNEQFF.

To note about this clonotype: A single base is all that separates this from a far larger clone, so a read error is likely. CDR3 protein: CASSPDTGSSQPQHF. As DNA, the CDR3 is TGTGCCAGCAGCCCAGACACCGGAAGCAGTCAGCCCCAGCATTTT. This chain connects TRBV7-4 to TRBJ1-5; D gene unclear. Germline CDR1 SGHVT, CDR2 SQSDAQ. The CDR3 is 15 amino acids.

This clonotype qualifies as medium-sized. This chain uses TRBV28 with TRBJ2-1, with 7 bases aligning to TRBD1. In germline, CDR1 is MDHEN, CDR2 SYDVKM. With 4 bases clipped from V and 15 bases from J, the junction kept 9 bases outside the gene matches. The CDR3 has 12 amino acids. Here the CDR3 reads CASSSDDRVTFF. Written as DNA, the CDR3 is TGTGCCAGCAGTTCAGATGACAGGGTTACGTTCTTC. Variable domain in full (rest from reference TRBV28 and TRBJ2-1): DVKVTQSSRYLVKRTGEKVFLECVQDMDHENMFWYRQDPGLGLRLIYFSYDVKMKEKGDIPEGYSVSREKKERFSLILESASTNQTSMYLCASSSDDRVTFFGPGTRLTVL.

In its sample, this clonotype was seen many times. The chain links TRBV7-2 to TRBJ1-1; D not resolved. V lost 9 bases to trimming and J lost 0 bases, with 14 bases between them. The V gene's germline CDR1 is SGHTA and CDR2 FQGNSA. CDR3 length equals 14 residues. In DNA, the CDR3 is TGTGCCAGGGGGTTGGTGGGGTTGAACACTGAAGCTTTCTTT. The encoded protein is CARGLVGLNTEAFF.

This clonotype was recorded many times. The chain joins TRBV25-1 to TRBJ2-4; 9 positions agree with TRBD2. This CDR3 is built from 18 residues. J lost 0 bases, V lost 4 bases, and 10 bases had no gene match. Looked up from germline, CDR1 is MGHDK and CDR2 is SYGVNS. The CDR3 DNA follows: TGTGCCAGCAGTGCCCCCCCACTAGCGGGCGTAGCCAAAAACATTCAGTACTTC. Translation gives CASSAPPLAGVAKNIQYF. The full variable domain, completed using reference TRBV25-1 and TRBJ2-4, is EADIYQTPRYLVIGTGKKITLECSQTMGHDKMYWYQQDPGMELHLIHYSYGVNSTEKGDLSSESTVSRIRTEHFPLTLESARPSHTSQYLCASSAPPLAGVAKNIQYFGAGTRLSVL.

The table lists this clonotype with many counts. The chain links TRBV15 to TRBJ1-2; no clear D gene. V shed 5 bases and J shed 1 base, with 11 bases lying between them. Germline V lookup: CDR1 LNHNV, CDR2 YYDKDF (reference sequence). CDR3 size: 14 residues. DNA of the CDR3: TGTGCCACCAGCCCCAGGTGGGATAACTATGGCTACACCTTC. It specifies CATSPRWDNYGYTF.

CDR3 amino acids: CASSRGGLGTEAFF. CDR3 bases: TGTGCCAGCAGCCGGGGAGGGTTGGGTACTGAAGCTTTCTTT. This chain connects TRBV28 to TRBJ1-1; no clear D gene. In germline, CDR1 is MDHEN, CDR2 SYDVKM. With 6 bases removed from V and 5 bases from J, the gap between germline ends came to 16 bases. This CDR3 has 14 residues.

The CDR3 nucleotides are TGCGCCAGCACTATGACAGGGGGCACCTACGAGCAGTACTTC. This gives the protein CASTMTGGTYEQYF. The chain is built from TRBV5-1 and TRBJ2-7, with 10 bases identical to TRBD1. The J segment lost 2 bases and the V segment lost 6 bases, leaving 5 bases of the junction unmatched. This CDR3 has 14 residues. Germline CDR1 and CDR2: SGHRS and YFSETQ.

This clonotype was recorded many times. The V gene is TRBV6-1, the J gene TRBJ2-1, with 8 bases identical to TRBD2. Germline trimming cut 2 bases from V and 14 bases from J; bases unmatched to any gene: 11. The V gene's germline CDR1 is MNHNS and CDR2 SASEGT. This CDR3 is built from 14 residues. The chain's CDR3 is CASSETSGSTPEFF. The CDR3 DNA reads as TGTGCCAGCAGTGAAACAAGCGGGAGTACCCCGGAGTTCTTC.

This clonotype was recorded many times. V and J are TRBV7-9 and TRBJ2-7; D uncertain. The germline CDR1 and CDR2 sequences are SEHNR and FQNEAQ (reference sequence). V lost 8 bases and J lost 0, with 11 bases in between. CDR3 size: 13 residues. This CDR3 reads CASGTPNSYEQYF. The CDR3 bases are TGTGCCAGCGGCACCCCAAACTCCTACGAGCAGTACTTC.